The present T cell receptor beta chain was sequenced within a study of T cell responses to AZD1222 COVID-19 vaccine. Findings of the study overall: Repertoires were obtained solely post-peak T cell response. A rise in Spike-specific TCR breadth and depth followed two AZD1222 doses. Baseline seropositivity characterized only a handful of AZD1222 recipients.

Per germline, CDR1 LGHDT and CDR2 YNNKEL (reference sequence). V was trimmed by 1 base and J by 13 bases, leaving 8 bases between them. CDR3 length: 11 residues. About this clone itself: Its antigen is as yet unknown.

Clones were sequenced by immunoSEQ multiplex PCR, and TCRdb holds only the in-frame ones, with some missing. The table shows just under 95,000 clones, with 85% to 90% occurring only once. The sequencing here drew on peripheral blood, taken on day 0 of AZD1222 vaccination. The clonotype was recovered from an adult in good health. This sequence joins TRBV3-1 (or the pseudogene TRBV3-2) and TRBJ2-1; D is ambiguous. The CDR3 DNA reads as TGTGCCAGCAGCCAAGGTCCCCTCCAGTTCTTC. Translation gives CASSQGPLQFF.